The clone carrying this TCR beta chain has just a few counts. The CDR3 is 15 residues long. In germline, CDR1 is SNHLY, CDR2 FYNNEI. V was clipped by 11 bases and J by 3 bases, with 23 bases between them. MiXCR, run by TCRdb on the 5' RACE reads, gives a single entry per CDR3 protein. The sample shows 100,000 to 120,000 distinct CDR3 sequences, about 18% of them seen only once. These data are taken from a study of T-cell memory formation after mild COVID-19. V and J are TRBV2 and TRBJ2-7, with a weak D call TRBD2 (5 bases). Sequences were obtained from PBMCs or a T cell subset sorted from them (not recorded which). This TCR was sampled from a man aged 18 to 29 who had mild COVID-19 (a few samples of this study predate the infection). Cell type and time point are not known. For the CDR3, the DNA is TGTGCCTCCCGGAGACGTGTGGCGGGCGGCTACGAGCAGTACTTC. Amino acids: CASRRRVAGGYEQYF.